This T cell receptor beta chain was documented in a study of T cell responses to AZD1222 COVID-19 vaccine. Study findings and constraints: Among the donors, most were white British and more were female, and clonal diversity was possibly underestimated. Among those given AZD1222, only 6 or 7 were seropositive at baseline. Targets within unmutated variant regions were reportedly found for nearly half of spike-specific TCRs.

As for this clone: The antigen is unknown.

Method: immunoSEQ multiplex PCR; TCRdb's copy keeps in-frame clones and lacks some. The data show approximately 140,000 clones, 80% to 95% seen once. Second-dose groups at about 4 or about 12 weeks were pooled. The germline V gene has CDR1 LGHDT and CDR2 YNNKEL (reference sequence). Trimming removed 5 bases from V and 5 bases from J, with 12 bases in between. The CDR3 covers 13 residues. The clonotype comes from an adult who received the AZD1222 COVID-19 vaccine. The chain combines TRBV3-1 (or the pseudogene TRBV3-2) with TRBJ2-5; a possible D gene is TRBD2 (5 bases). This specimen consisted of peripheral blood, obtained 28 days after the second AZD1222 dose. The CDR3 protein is CASSARGSETQYF. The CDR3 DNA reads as TGTGCCAGCAGCGCCCGAGGGTCCGAGACCCAGTACTTC.